What follows are 8 T cell receptor beta chains derived from one specimen sequenced in a study of cytomegalovirus exposure and HLA in healthy donors. Using immunoSEQ multiplex PCR, the repertoire was profiled, and TCRdb retains in-frame clones only, with some absent. This table has some 130,000 clones, around 93% appearing once. The sequenced sample consisted of PBMCs. These receptors all stem from a man aged 18 to 30 in good health and CMV-seropositive.

The chain carries TRBV4-2 and TRBJ2-2; TRBD1 agrees at 8 bases. The ends lost 4 bases at V and 6 bases at J; junction bases unmatched: 10. The CDR3 is 16 residues long. The germline CDR1 and CDR2 sequences are LGHNA and YNFKEQ. The CDR3 DNA sequence: TGTGCCAGCAGCCTAGAATGGACAGGGCTTCCCGGGGAGCTGTTTTTT. The encoded protein is CASSLEWTGLPGELFF.

V usage is TRBV28 and J usage is TRBJ1-5, with a tentative D call TRBD1 (6 bases). CDR3 length equals 19 residues. V dropped 6 bases and J dropped 11 bases, with 35 bases sitting between them. Germline V lookup: CDR1 MDHEN, CDR2 SYDVKM. This chain's CDR3 is CASSPAPRLREGVGVSQHF. Here the CDR3 DNA reads TGTGCCAGCAGCCCCGCCCCTAGGTTGAGGGAGGGGGTTGGGGTGTCCCAGCATTTT.

This chain uses TRBV5-1 with TRBJ2-1; D is unresolved. The CDR3 totals 13 residues. Trimming stripped 0 bases from V and 5 bases from J, with 6 bases between. The V gene's germline CDR1 is SGHRS and CDR2 YFSETQ. The CDR3 DNA follows: TGCGCCAGCAGCTTGGCGCCAGACAATGAGCAGTTCTTC. It encodes CASSLAPDNEQFF.

This rearrangement joins TRBV28 to TRBJ2-1; 8 nucleotides line up with TRBD2. CDR3 length: 15 residues. The germline V gene encodes CDR1 MDHEN and CDR2 SYDVKM. V dropped 3 bases and J dropped 4; count of bases not matched to a gene: 5. The CDR3 DNA reads as TGTGCCAGCAGTTTCGGTAGCGGGGCTTACAATGAGCAGTTCTTC. Encoded protein: CASSFGSGAYNEQFF.

This chain joins TRBV6-5 and TRBJ2-3; unclear D gene. This CDR3 is 14 amino acids long. V was pared by 0 bases and J by 4 bases, with 8 bases between. Germline lookup yields CDR1 MNHEY and CDR2 SVGAGI. The CDR3 here is CASSYSPIADTQYF. CDR3 bases: TGTGCCAGCAGTTACTCTCCCATTGCAGATACGCAGTATTTT.

The chain is built from TRBV5-1 and TRBJ2-7, with D possibly matching TRBD2 (6 bases). V was shortened by 1 base and J by 0 bases, with 14 bases between the two germline ends. Per germline, CDR1 SGHRS and CDR2 YFSETQ. The CDR3 sequence is 16 residues long. CDR3 sequence: CASSLPVGGGSYEQYF. CDR3 DNA sequence: TGCGCCAGCAGCTTGCCCGTGGGGGGAGGCTCCTACGAGCAGTACTTC.

A single count supports this clone. The chain carries TRBV5-1 and TRBJ2-7; 10 bases are a match to TRBD2. J gave up 5 bases and V 3 bases, and 5 bases lay outside the gene matches. CDR3 length: 14 residues. Germline loops: CDR1 SGHRS, CDR2 YFSETQ. The CDR3 loop reads CASSWGTSDDEQYF. The CDR3 nucleotides read TGCGCCAGCAGCTGGGGGACTAGCGACGACGAGCAGTACTTC.

The DNA for the CDR3 is TGTGCCAGCAGCTTAGGGACTAGCGGGAGCTCCTACGAGCAGTACTTC. This translates into CASSLGTSGSSYEQYF. The rearrangement links TRBV7-8 to TRBJ2-7; 13 bases map to TRBD2. V trimming: 1 base; J trimming: 0 bases; junction bases outside the gene matches: 0. The germline V gene encodes CDR1 SGHVS and CDR2 FQNEAQ. The CDR3 totals 16 residues.